The 22 T cell receptor beta chains reported below all come from one sample, sequenced in a study of patients and donors after allogeneic stem cell transplantation. One entry per CDR3 protein, called by TCRdb with MiXCR from the RT-PCR reads. The sample has about a million distinct CDR3 sequences, approximately 18% seen once. Sample: blood, either unsorted or a sorted T cell fraction (not recorded which). The receptors come from a human donor who was either an allogeneic HSCT recipient or a stem cell or donor lymphocyte infusion donor (not recorded which). It is not recorded whose cells these are; they may come from a transplant donor.

The chain carries TRBV20-1 and TRBJ1-5; the D gene is possibly TRBD1 (5 bases). Trimming took 5 bases from V and 4 from J, leaving 21 bases between them. CDR1 and CDR2 from the germline V gene are DFQATT and SNEGSKA (reference sequence). The CDR3 is 16 residues long. The CDR3 DNA reads as TGCAGTGCTGCGGGATCCTTGGGGCCGCATAATCAGCCCCAGCATTTT. It codes for CSAAGSLGPHNQPQHF.

The chain employs TRBV10-3 and TRBJ2-7, with D perhaps matching TRBD1 or TRBD2 (6 bases each). V dropped 7 bases and J dropped 7 bases, with 23 bases sitting between them. CDR3 length equals 15 residues. CDR1 is ENHRY and CDR2 is SYGVKD in the germline V gene. The CDR3 protein is CAITDTGRGVGEQYF. In nucleotides, the CDR3 is TGTGCCATCACGGATACAGGGCGGGGTGTGGGGGAGCAGTACTTC.

This clonotype has more than one count but fewer than ten. The V gene is TRBV11-2, the J gene TRBJ1-2; perhaps TRBD1 as D (6 bases). V lost 5 bases, J lost 7 bases, and 20 bases lay in between. CDR3 length: 15 residues. The germline V gene encodes CDR1 SGHAT and CDR2 FQNNGV. CDR3 amino acids: CASSHSWGRNGGYTF. The CDR3 DNA follows: TGTGCCAGCAGCCATTCGTGGGGGCGAAACGGTGGCTACACCTTC.

This sequence joins TRBV9 and TRBJ2-3; D gene unclear. From germline, CDR1 is SGDLS and CDR2 YYNGEE. The CDR3 contains 16 residues. Deletions cut 0 bases from V and 2 bases from J, with 13 bases between. The CDR3 loop is CASSVGYRDNTDTQYF. Here the CDR3 DNA reads TGTGCCAGCAGCGTAGGCTACCGAGACAACACAGATACGCAGTATTTT.

This clonotype was observed a handful of times. The chain recombines TRBV5-1 with TRBJ1-1; TRBD1 aligns across 7 bases. The J segment lost 0 bases and the V segment lost 7 bases, leaving 9 bases of the junction unmatched. Germline values: CDR1 SGHRS, CDR2 YFSETQ. The CDR3 runs to 15 residues. CDR3 bases: TGCGCCAGCCAAGGGGACAGCCTTATGAACACTGAAGCTTTCTTT. Translating gives CASQGDSLMNTEAFF. The full variable domain, completed using reference TRBV5-1 and TRBJ1-1, is KAGVTQTPRYLIKTRGQQVTLSCSPISGHRSVSWYQQTPGQGLQFLFEYFSETQRNKGNFPGRFSGRQFSNSRSEMNVSTLELGDSALYLCASQGDSLMNTEAFFGQGTRLTVV.

This clonotype was seen more than once but under ten times. The chain employs TRBV10-2 and TRBJ2-5; TRBD2 aligns across 9 bases. Germline V gene lookup returns CDR1 WSHSY and CDR2 SAAADI. The CDR3 totals 15 residues. Trimming cost V 3 bases and J 1 base; bases outside gene matches: 3. The CDR3 protein is CASSEWRGGQETQYF. In DNA form, the CDR3 reads TGCGCCAGCAGTGAATGGCGGGGGGGCCAAGAGACCCAGTACTTC.

The chain combines TRBV2 with TRBJ1-2; D is uncertain. The CDR3 has 13 residues. From germline, CDR1 is SNHLY and CDR2 FYNNEI. With 9 bases removed from V and 5 bases from J, the gap between germline ends came to 16 bases. The CDR3 loop is CARFRTQGYGYTF. In nucleotides, the CDR3 is TGTGCCAGGTTCAGGACTCAAGGGTATGGCTACACCTTC. Complete variable domain (other parts from reference TRBV2 and TRBJ1-2): EPEVTQTPSHQVTQMGQEVILRCVPISNHLYFYWYRQILGQKVEFLVSFYNNEISEKSEIFDDQFSVERPDGSNFTLKIRSTKLEDSAMYFCARFRTQGYGYTFGSGTRLTVV.

This clonotype was counted between two and nine times. The rearrangement joins TRBV29-1 to TRBJ1-3; D call uncertain. The germline V and J ends were trimmed by 5 bases and 7 bases, with 12 bases remaining between them. The CDR3 length is 12 residues. Germline values: CDR1 SQVTM, CDR2 ANQGSEA. CDR3 sequence reads: CSVYGLGNTIYF. CDR3 DNA: TGCAGCGTTTATGGGCTCGGGAACACCATATATTTT.

This chain links TRBV11-2 with TRBJ2-1, with 7 bases that match TRBD2. Germline lookup yields CDR1 SGHAT and CDR2 FQNNGV. CDR3 size: 16 residues. The junction had 4 bases not matched to a gene; V was cut back by 0 bases and J by 2 bases. The CDR3, as DNA: TGTGCCAGCAGCTTAGACGCGGGGGAGCCCTACAATGAGCAGTTCTTC. This gives the protein CASSLDAGEPYNEQFF. Full variable domain (remainder filled in from reference TRBV11-2 and TRBJ2-1): EAGVAQSPRYKIIEKRQSVAFWCNPISGHATLYWYQQILGQGPKLLIQFQNNGVVDDSQLPKDRFSAERLKGVDSTLKIQPAKLEDSAVYLCASSLDAGEPYNEQFFGPGTRLTVL.

A few counts support this clonotype. The chain has TRBV9 and TRBJ2-2, with 8 bases identical to TRBD1. This CDR3 is built from 17 residues. CDR1 SGDLS and CDR2 YYNGEE come from the germline V gene. With 4 bases clipped from V and 1 base from J, the junction kept 9 bases outside the gene matches. The CDR3 nucleotides are TGTGCCAGCAGCCAATTTCAAGGACAGGGGAACACCGGGGAGCTGTTTTTT. This translates into CASSQFQGQGNTGELFF.

This clonotype was observed a few times. The CDR3: CATSRDSGVSTDTQYF. For the CDR3, the DNA is TGTGCCACCAGCAGAGATAGCGGGGTCAGCACAGATACGCAGTATTTT. This chain connects TRBV15 to TRBJ2-3, with 8 bases fitting TRBD2. With V trimmed by 0 bases and J by 0 bases, 2 bases remained unmatched. The germline V gene has CDR1 LNHNV and CDR2 YYDKDF (reference sequence). There are 16 residues in the CDR3.

This chain joins TRBV12-3 or TRBV12-4 and TRBJ2-3, with D possibly matching TRBD1 (5 bases). The length of the CDR3 is 15 residues. V was pared by 6 bases and J by 3 bases, with 16 bases between. The DNA for the CDR3 is TGTGCCAGCAGCCCGAAGTGGGCAGGGACAGATACGCAGTATTTT. It translates to CASSPKWAGTDTQYF.

This clonotype was seen only once. The junction does not match germline at one end; this may be a read error. The genes are TRBV4-2 and TRBJ2-3, with 9 bases fitting TRBD2. Germline V gives CDR1 LGHNA, CDR2 YNFKEQ. The CDR3 loop spans 16 amino acids. The CDR3 here is CASRELAGAGTDTRYF. The CDR3 DNA reads as TGTGCCAGCAGAGAATTAGCGGGAGCGGGGACAGATACGCGGTATTTT.

This clonotype was picked up a small number of times. This chain connects TRBV3-1 to TRBJ2-7; no clear D gene. In germline, CDR1 is LGHDT, CDR2 YNNKEL (reference sequence). The CDR3 has 15 residues. Trimming stripped 0 bases from V and 5 bases from J, with 14 bases between. The CDR3 reads CASSQEVSIRNEQYF. The CDR3 DNA reads as TGTGCCAGCAGCCAAGAAGTCTCTATACGTAACGAGCAGTACTTC.

This chain uses TRBV20-1 with TRBJ2-5; 8 nucleotides agree with TRBD2. J gave up 5 bases and V 2 bases, and 10 bases lay outside the gene matches. The V gene's germline CDR1 is DFQATT and CDR2 SNEGSKA (reference sequence). The CDR3 runs to 15 residues. CDR3 coding DNA: TGCAGTGCTAGATCCGGGACTAGGGACGGGGAGACCCAGTACTTC. Translating gives CSARSGTRDGETQYF.

The CDR3 DNA reads TGCAGTGCTCGCAGACTAGCGGGAGCTCTAGATACGCAGTATTTT. Its protein is CSARRLAGALDTQYF. The rearrangement links TRBV20-1 to TRBJ2-3, with 12 positions matching TRBD2. Per germline, CDR1 DFQATT and CDR2 SNEGSKA (reference sequence). V shed 5 bases and J 5 bases; nucleotides not matched to a gene: 8. This CDR3 region has 15 residues.

The CDR3 protein is CASSEWDGTAPGNTIYF. For the CDR3, the DNA is TGTGCCAGCAGTGAATGGGATGGGACAGCTCCTGGAAACACCATATATTTT. The genes are TRBV25-1 and TRBJ1-3; 7 bases match TRBD1. The CDR3 is 17 amino acids. V gave up 1 base and J gave up 2 bases; unmatched junction bases: 8. The germline V gene has CDR1 MGHDK and CDR2 SYGVNS.

Only a few counts were recorded for this clonotype. The V gene is TRBV7-2, the J gene TRBJ2-1, with 9 bases lining up with TRBD2. CDR3 size: 15 residues. Germline V gives CDR1 SGHTA, CDR2 FQGNSA. Trimming took 5 bases from V and 8 from J; bases not matched to a gene: 10. CDR3 in DNA: TGTGCCAGCAGCCCGACCGGGACTAGCTGGGATGAGCAGTTCTTC. Protein: CASSPTGTSWDEQFF.

This clonotype was seen more than once but under ten times. The rearrangement joins TRBV21-1 to TRBJ2-1; the DNA was not compared with TRBD2, the D call given in the table. TRBV21-1 is an annotated pseudogene. The CDR3 runs to 17 residues. The CDR3 spells CASSKEKERESYNEQFF. The CDR3 DNA is TGTGCCAGCAGCAAAGAGAAGGAGCGGGAGTCCTACAATGAGCAGTTCTTC.

This clonotype was observed a handful of times. The chain links TRBV20-1 to TRBJ1-3; no reliable D call. The V and J ends lost 0 bases and 0 bases respectively, with 12 bases between them. The germline V gene encodes CDR1 DFQATT and CDR2 SNEGSKA (reference sequence). This CDR3 has 16 residues. This chain's CDR3 is CSARDRAAVSGNTIYF. The CDR3 nucleotides read TGCAGTGCTAGAGATCGCGCGGCGGTCTCTGGAAACACCATATATTTT.

This clonotype was seen more than once but under ten times. The gene calls are TRBV6-1 and TRBJ2-7; 11 nucleotides match TRBD1. CDR1 and CDR2 (germline): MNHNS, SASEGT. V trimming: 6 bases; J trimming: 3 bases; junction bases outside the gene matches: 4. This CDR3 contains 14 residues. The DNA of the CDR3 is TGTGCCAGCAGACGGGGACAGGGGGGCTACGAGCAGTACTTC. The encoded protein is CASRRGQGGYEQYF.

V gene TRBV20-1 combines with J gene TRBJ1-5; TRBD1 matches at 9 bases. The CDR3 spans 15 residues. Germline loops: CDR1 DFQATT, CDR2 SNEGSKA (reference sequence). Losses at the gene ends were 0 bases for V and 6 bases for J; bases not matched to a gene: 6. The CDR3: CSAREATGGAQPQHF. Here the CDR3 DNA reads TGCAGTGCTAGAGAGGCGACAGGGGGGGCTCAGCCCCAGCATTTT.